The 10 T cell receptor beta chains below come from one sample, sequenced in a study of T cells in Graves' hyperthyroidism and ophthalmopathy. Amplification targeted TCR beta CDR3 regions from RNA transcripts. The TCR CDR3 first-round RT-PCR relied on the HTBI primer set. TCRdb used MiXCR to reprocess the multiplex PCR reads, holding one entry per CDR3 protein. The data show about 400,000 distinct CDR3 sequences, approximately 15% seen once. Sequencing input: blood. All receptors derive from a woman in her late teens or twenties with Graves' hyperthyroidism.

This clonotype was seen ten or more times. The gene calls are TRBV14 and TRBJ2-2, with 12 bases that match TRBD2. The CDR3 loop spans 14 amino acids. Losses at the gene ends were 6 bases for V and 8 bases for J; bases not matched to a gene: 4. CDR1 and CDR2 from the germline V gene are SGHDN and FVKESK. DNA of the CDR3: TGTGCCAGCAGACGGACTAGCGGGAAGGGGGAGCTGTTTTTT. This sequence encodes CASRRTSGKGELFF.

This clonotype was seen ten or more times. This chain uses TRBV6-2 or TRBV6-3 with TRBJ2-7; TRBD2 might be the D (5 bases). The CDR3 consists of 15 residues. The V and J ends lost 0 bases and 3 bases respectively, with 12 bases between them. Germline V lookup: CDR1 MNHEY, CDR2 SVGEGT. The CDR3 nucleotides are TGTGCCAGCAGTTACTCGCTAGCACGGTACTACGAGCAGTACTTC. Its protein product is CASSYSLARYYEQYF.

This clonotype was counted many times. The rearrangement links TRBV7-9 to TRBJ2-3; D might be TRBD1 (5 bases). Germline V lookup: CDR1 SEHNR, CDR2 FQNEAQ (reference sequence). V was shortened by 5 bases and J by 1 base, with 10 bases between the two germline ends. There are 14 residues in the CDR3. The DNA of the CDR3 is TGTGCCAGCAGCCGGTCGACAGGCACAGATACGCAGTATTTT. It is translated as CASSRSTGTDTQYF.

This clonotype has more than one count but fewer than ten. The chain uses TRBV29-1 and TRBJ2-7, with unresolved D. Germline loops: CDR1 SQVTM, CDR2 ANQGSEA. The V gene lost 5 bases and the J gene lost 0 bases, with 14 bases spanning the gap. This CDR3 has 14 residues. CDR3 DNA: TGCAGCGTTTATTCGGGCGGAAGCTCCTACGAGCAGTACTTC. Residues: CSVYSGGSSYEQYF.

This clonotype was counted many times. The chain recombines TRBV18 with TRBJ1-1, with D hard to call. The CDR3 consists of 16 residues. Germline V CDR1 and CDR2: KGHSH, LQKENI. Trimming took off 0 bases at V and 0 bases at J, with 11 bases between the two ends. This CDR3 is CASSPPIGRMNTEAFF. CDR3 in DNA: TGTGCCAGCTCACCACCGATTGGACGAATGAACACTGAAGCTTTCTTT. The whole variable domain, remainder taken from reference TRBV18 and TRBJ1-1, is NAGVMQNPRHLVRRRGQEARLRCSPMKGHSHVYWYRQLPEEGLKFMVYLQKENIIDESGMPKERFSAEFPKEGPSILRIQQVVRGDSAAYFCASSPPIGRMNTEAFFGQGTRLTVV.

The J gene is TRBJ2-1, the V gene TRBV19; 7 nucleotides align to TRBD1. Germline V gene data show CDR1 as LNHDA and CDR2 as SQIVND (reference sequence). The CDR3 length is 15 residues. V lost 6 bases to trimming and J lost 4 bases; unmatched junction nucleotides: 9. The CDR3 sequence: CASSLLPGQYNEQFF. CDR3 nucleotide sequence: TGTGCCAGTAGCCTATTACCGGGACAGTACAATGAGCAGTTCTTC. Based on the CDR3 plus reference TRBV19 and TRBJ2-1, the full variable domain is DGGITQSPKYLFRKEGQNVTLSCEQNLNHDAMYWYRQDPGQGLRLIYYSQIVNDFQKGDIAEGYSVSREKKESFPLTVTSAQKNPTAFYLCASSLLPGQYNEQFFGPGTRLTVL.

The CDR3 DNA reads TGTGCCAGCAGCTTATCCCGGTATAGGAACACTGAAGCTTTCTTT. Translated: CASSLSRYRNTEAFF. The genes are TRBV7-2 and TRBJ1-1; D gene unclear. Germline CDR1 is SGHTA and CDR2 is FQGNSA. The V end was cut by 2 bases, the J end by 1 base, with 11 bases between. The CDR3 is made up of 15 amino acids.

This clonotype was seen at least ten times. The chain links TRBV20-1 to TRBJ2-1, with D maybe TRBD2 (6 bases). V lost 1 base and J 8 bases, leaving 18 bases between the germline ends. Looked up from germline, CDR1 is DFQATT and CDR2 is SNEGSKA (reference sequence). CDR3 length: 15 amino acids. CDR3 amino acids: CSARGRTGELDEQFF. The DNA for the CDR3 is TGCAGTGCTAGAGGTCGTACGGGGGAGCTGGATGAGCAGTTCTTC.

The table lists this clonotype with many counts. The chain combines TRBV11-1 with TRBJ2-7, with TRBD2 identical over 7 bases. Germline V gene data show CDR1 as SGHAT and CDR2 as FQDESV (reference sequence). V lost 2 bases and J lost 3; bases outside the gene matches: 7. The CDR3 consists of 15 residues. The chain's CDR3 is CASSLRRTSLYEQYF. DNA of the CDR3: TGTGCCAGCAGCTTAAGGCGGACTAGTCTCTACGAGCAGTACTTC.

This rearrangement joins TRBV12-3 or TRBV12-4 to TRBJ1-3; the D gene is possibly TRBD1 (5 bases). The V and J ends lost 6 bases and 4 bases respectively, with 10 bases between them. CDR3 size: 13 residues. This chain's CDR3 is CASSTPGGNTIYF. CDR3 in DNA: TGTGCCAGCAGCACGCCAGGGGGAAACACCATATATTTT.